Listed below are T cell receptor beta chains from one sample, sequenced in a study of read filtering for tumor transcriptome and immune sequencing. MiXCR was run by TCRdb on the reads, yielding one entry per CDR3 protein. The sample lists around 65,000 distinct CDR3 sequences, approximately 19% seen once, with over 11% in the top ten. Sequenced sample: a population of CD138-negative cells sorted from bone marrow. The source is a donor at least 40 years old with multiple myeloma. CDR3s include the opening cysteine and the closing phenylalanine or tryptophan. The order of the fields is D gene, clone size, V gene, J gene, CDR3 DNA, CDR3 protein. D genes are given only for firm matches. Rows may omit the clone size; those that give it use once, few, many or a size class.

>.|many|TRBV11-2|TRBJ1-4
TGTGCCAGCAGCCTACAGACGGGGGGAGGTTCAGCTAATGAAAAACTGTTTTTT
CASSLQTGGGSANEKLFF
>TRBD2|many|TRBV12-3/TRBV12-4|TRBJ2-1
TGTGCCAGCAGTTCGAGTCCGCTAGCGGGTTACAATGAGCAGTTCTTC
CASSSSPLAGYNEQFF
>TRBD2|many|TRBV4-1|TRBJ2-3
TGCGCCAGCAGCCAAGGAGGACTAGCGGGGGGACGCACAGATACGCAGTATTTT
CASSQGGLAGGRTDTQYF
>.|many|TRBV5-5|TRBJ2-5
TGTGCCAGCGAGGCATTGGGGCGGGGATTAGAGACCCAGTACTTC
CASEALGRGLETQYF
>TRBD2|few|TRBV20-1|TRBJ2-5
TGCAGTGCTAGATTGGTTGGGGGACTAGCGGGCCAAGAGACCCAGTACTTC
CSARLVGGLAGQETQYF
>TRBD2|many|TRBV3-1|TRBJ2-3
TGTGCCAGCAGCCCCCTACTAGCGAACACAGATACGCAGTATTTT
CASSPLLANTDTQYF
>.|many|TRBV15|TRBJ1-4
TGTGCCACCAGCAGAGATCGCCGACAGCGTGAAAAACTGTTTTTT
CATSRDRRQREKLFF
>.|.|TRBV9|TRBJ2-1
TGTGCCTGCAGCCAAGACAGGAGGCTTTACAATGAGCAGTTCTTC
CACSQDRRLYNEQFF
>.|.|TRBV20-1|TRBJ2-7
TGCAGTGCTAGAGACAGGACAGACTACGAGCAGTACTTC
CSARDRTDYEQYF
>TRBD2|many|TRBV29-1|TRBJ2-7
TGCAGCGTCCTACTAGCGGGGGTGTCCTACGAGCAGTACTTC
CSVLLAGVSYEQYF
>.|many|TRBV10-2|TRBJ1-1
TGCGCCAGCAGTGACTCCGTAGACACTGAAGCTTTCTTT
CASSDSVDTEAFF
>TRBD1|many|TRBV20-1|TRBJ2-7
TGCAGTGCTAGGGTGGACAGGGGACAAGACGAGCAGTACTTC
CSARVDRGQDEQYF
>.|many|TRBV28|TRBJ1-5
TGTGCCAGCAGACCTCAGGGGAAAGGCAATCAGCCCCAGCATTTT
CASRPQGKGNQPQHF
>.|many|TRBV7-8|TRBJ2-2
TGTGCCAGCAGCCAACCCACCGGGGAGCTGTTTTTT
CASSQPTGELFF
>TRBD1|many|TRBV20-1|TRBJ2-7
TGCAGTGCTAGACGAGGGGGCGTCTACGAGCAGTACTTC
CSARRGGVYEQYF
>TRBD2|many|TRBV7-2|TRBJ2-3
TGTGCCAGCACCCCCGGACTAGCGGCAGATACGCAGTATTTT
CASTPGLAADTQYF
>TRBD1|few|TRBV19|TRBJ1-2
TGTGCCGCGGACCGGGACAGGGGCGCTGGCTACACCTTC
CAADRDRGAGYTF
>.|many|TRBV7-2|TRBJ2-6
TGTGCCAGCAGCCCGAGGGTAGGCTCTGGGGCCAACGTCCTGACTTTC
CASSPRVGSGANVLTF